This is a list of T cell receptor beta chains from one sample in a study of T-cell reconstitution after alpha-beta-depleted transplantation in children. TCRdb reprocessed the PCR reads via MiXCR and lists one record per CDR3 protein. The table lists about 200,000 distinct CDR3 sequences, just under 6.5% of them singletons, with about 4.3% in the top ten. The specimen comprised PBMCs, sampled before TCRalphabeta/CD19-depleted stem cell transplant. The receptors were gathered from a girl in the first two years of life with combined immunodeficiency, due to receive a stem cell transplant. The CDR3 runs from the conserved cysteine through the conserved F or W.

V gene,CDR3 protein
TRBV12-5,CASLGRQTTDTQYF
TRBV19,CASSISGTYNEQFF
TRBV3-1,CASSQDLREGTYNEQFF
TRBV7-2,CASSSLGIHASYNEQFF
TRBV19,CASSGLAGAQETQYF
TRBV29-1,CSVATDNSNQPQHF
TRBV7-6,CASSLGGMGTYEQYF
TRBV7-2,CASSWRAGVEETQYF
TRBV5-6,CASSLVGTSGGADTQYF
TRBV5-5,CASSRSDRGFGANVLTF
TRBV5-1,CASRWTGNSPDTYEQYF
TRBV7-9,CASSLAASGRETQYF
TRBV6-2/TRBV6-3,CASTETSGITDTQYF
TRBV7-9,CASSLGQGGGYEQYF
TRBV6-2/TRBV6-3,CASSYPPVPSLNTEAFF
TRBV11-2,CASSLTVAGLETQYF
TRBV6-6,CASSLLAGVTGELFF
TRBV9,CASSVAPGAYEQYF
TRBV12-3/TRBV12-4,CASRPGTSGSEYF
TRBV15,CATSGRKGDHPNTEAFF
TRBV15,CATSPGRPLAEAFF
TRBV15,CATSRDYGGELFF
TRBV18,CASSPLTSAISEQFF
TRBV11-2,CASSMYRGLNTGELFF
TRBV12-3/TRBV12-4,CASSLNPGLIIETQYF
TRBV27,CASSLWARGYEQYF
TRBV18,CASSRGQTYEQYF
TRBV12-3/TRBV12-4,CASTPSGFSNQPQHF
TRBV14,CASSQDPYEQYF
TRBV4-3,CASRAGANTGELFF
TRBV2,CASSDTTRGLDQPQHF
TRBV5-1,CASSLCGGAAKNIQYF
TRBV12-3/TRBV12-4,CASKTSGGDNEQFF
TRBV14,CASRGSGSYNEQFF
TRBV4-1,CASSQGGGLAFEQYF
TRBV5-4,CASSLKTNPLTDTQYF
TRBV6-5,CASSTIAGGYNEQFF
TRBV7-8,CASSLWGRGNSYEQYF
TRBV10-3,CAINEGGLIDEQFF
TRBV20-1,CSASKGAISQDTQYF